The following is a T cell receptor (beta chain) sequence with its context. This sample stems from a study of radiotherapy plus CTLA-4 blockade in lung cancer. Germline-derived CDR1 and CDR2 are MGHRA and YSYEKL. Trimming removed 7 bases from V and 1 base from J; junction bases left unmatched: 18. This CDR3 has 19 residues. Method: immunoSEQ multiplex PCR; TCRdb's copy keeps in-frame clones and lacks some. Of roughly 80,000 clones in the sample, roughly 74% were seen once. The V gene is TRBV4-1, the J gene TRBJ2-5, with 10 bases aligning to TRBD2. This sequence originates from a human donor with non-small cell lung cancer whose response to radiotherapy plus ipilimumab could not be evaluated. The source material was peripheral blood, sampled from a patient treated with radiotherapy plus ipilimumab. CDR3 nucleotides: TGCGCCAGCAAAGATCGTAAGGCAACTAGCGGGATCTTCCAAGAGACCCAGTACTTC. This sequence encodes CASKDRKATSGIFQETQYF.